Each of the 29 T cell receptor beta chains below was sequenced from the same sample in a study of Ad26.COV2.S vaccination and SARS-CoV-2 variants. As for treatment: roughly 18 received Ad26.COV2.S at low or high dose, single or two shots; 5 received placebo; per-sample allocation not given. Sample collection was performed on day 63 after the first vaccine or placebo injection. Some clones are missing from TCRdb's copy, which holds only in-frame ones; the method was immunoSEQ multiplex PCR. The sample consists of 200,000 to 250,000 clones, 70% to 90% of them appearing once. The sequences come from peripheral blood, collected in a trial of Ad26.COV2.S vaccine versus placebo. These receptors came from a person aged 18 to 65 who received the Ad26.COV2.S COVID-19 vaccine or a placebo.

Only one count was recorded for this clone. The chain joins TRBV29-1 to TRBJ1-5, with D possibly matching TRBD1 (6 bases). Between the trimmed V and J ends, which lost 6 bases and 5 bases, there was a span of 14 bases. CDR1 and CDR2 from the germline V gene are SQVTM and ANQGSEA. The CDR3 sequence is 13 residues long. CDR3 nucleotide sequence: TGCAGCGTCCAAGACAGGTCGGATCAGCCCCAGCATTTT. It specifies CSVQDRSDQPQHF.

V is TRBV12-2 and J is TRBJ1-2; TRBD1 reflects the table's D call only, with no check against the DNA. TRBV12-2 is described as a pseudogene. CDR3 length equals 14 residues. CDR3: CASRPTGTGYGYTF. The CDR3 DNA follows: TGTGCAAGTCGCCCAACCGGGACAGGATATGGCTACACCTTC.

This clone was detected once. The J gene is TRBJ2-7, the V gene TRBV28, with D possibly TRBD1 on 5 matching bases. CDR1 is MDHEN and CDR2 is SYDVKM in the germline V gene. The V gene lost 6 bases and the J gene lost 0 bases, with 18 bases spanning the gap. The CDR3 has 16 amino acids. CDR3 sequence reads: CASSPPDSPVSYEQYF. CDR3 nucleotides: TGTGCCAGCAGCCCTCCCGACAGCCCGGTCTCCTACGAGCAGTACTTC.

The V call is TRBV28, the J call TRBJ2-4; tentative D call: TRBD1 (6 bases). Trimming stripped 5 bases from V and 0 bases from J, with 26 bases between. CDR3 length: 20 residues. CDR1 and CDR2 (germline): MDHEN, SYDVKM. For the CDR3, the DNA is TGTGCCAGCAGTCCAACTTCAACGGACAGCTCGGTGAAAGCCAAAAACATTCAGTACTTC. Its translation: CASSPTSTDSSVKAKNIQYF.

The chain is built from TRBV6-4 and TRBJ2-5; 12 bases line up with TRBD2. Germline V CDR1 and CDR2: MRHNA, SNTAGT. Germline trimming cut 11 bases from V and 2 bases from J; bases unmatched to any gene: 9. The CDR3 loop spans 15 amino acids. The CDR3 DNA sequence: TGTGCCTTTAGGACTAGCGGGACCACTCAAGAGACCCAGTACTTC. Its protein is CAFRTSGTTQETQYF.

The chain has TRBV19 and TRBJ1-2; 12 positions match TRBD1. The CDR3 extends over 16 amino acids. CDR1 and CDR2 from the germline V gene are LNHDA and SQIVND (reference sequence). Germline trimming cut 5 bases from V and 8 bases from J; bases unmatched to any gene: 12. The DNA of the CDR3 is TGTGCCAGTAGTCCAAGGGACAGGGGGCCTCTTTCGGGCTACACCTTC. Protein sequence: CASSPRDRGPLSGYTF.

The genes are TRBV5-1 and TRBJ2-5; D is ambiguous. V lost 1 base and J 1 base, leaving 11 bases between the germline ends. This CDR3 region has 15 residues. Germline CDR1 is SGHRS and CDR2 is YFSETQ. CDR3 DNA: TGCGCCAGCAGCTTGACTCGGACGCGCCAAGAGACCCAGTACTTC. This sequence encodes CASSLTRTRQETQYF.

The CDR3, as DNA: TGTGCCAGTAGTATCGGAGGGCAGGTAGAAGCTTTCTTT. This translates into CASSIGGQVEAFF. The rearrangement links TRBV19 to TRBJ1-1, with no clear D. Germline CDR1 and CDR2: LNHDA and SQIVND (reference sequence). The CDR3 runs to 13 residues. V gave up 3 bases and J gave up 8 bases, with 13 bases separating them.

The gene calls are TRBV14 and TRBJ2-7; the D gene is possibly TRBD1 (6 bases). V was clipped by 3 bases and J by 7 bases, with 16 bases between them. Germline CDR1 reads SGHDN; CDR2 reads FVKESK. The CDR3 loop spans 14 amino acids. The CDR3 here is CASSQVGARQEQYF. In DNA, the CDR3 is TGTGCCAGCAGCCAGGTGGGGGCGCGTCAGGAGCAGTACTTC. Based on the CDR3 plus reference TRBV14 and TRBJ2-7, the full variable domain is EAGVTQFPSHSVIEKGQTVTLRCDPISGHDNLYWYRRVMGKEIKFLLHFVKESKQDESGMPNNRFLAERTGGTYSTLKVQPAELEDSGVYFCASSQVGARQEQYFGPGTRLTVT.

The chain combines TRBV3-1 (or the pseudogene TRBV3-2) with TRBJ2-3; 9 bases fit TRBD2. The CDR3 has 16 residues. V trimming: 1 base; J trimming: 7 bases; junction bases outside the gene matches: 9. CDR1 and CDR2 (germline): LGHDT, YNNKEL (reference sequence). The CDR3 nucleotides read TGTGCCAGCAGCCAAGTAGCGCGGGGGGGCGTAAATACGCAGTATTTT. It codes for CASSQVARGGVNTQYF.

CDR3 sequence reads: CASKITGDTEAFF. The DNA of the CDR3 is TGTGCCAGCAAGATTACAGGGGACACTGAAGCTTTCTTT. The chain couples TRBV6-4 to TRBJ1-1; 7 nucleotides agree with TRBD1. The CDR3 is 13 residues long. Unmatched junction bases numbered 5, after V lost 7 bases and J lost 3 bases. Germline assignment: CDR1 MRHNA and CDR2 SNTAGT.

As DNA, the CDR3 is TGTGCCAGCAGTTACTCGGTCCAAATCTCTAACTATGGCTACACCTTC. Protein sequence: CASSYSVQISNYGYTF. The J gene is TRBJ1-2, the V gene TRBV6-5, with unresolved D. Germline V gene lookup returns CDR1 MNHEY and CDR2 SVGAGI. The V end was cut by 0 bases, the J end by 0 bases, with 11 bases between. The CDR3 is made up of 16 amino acids.

The chain joins TRBV18 to TRBJ1-1, with D possibly TRBD1 on 5 matching bases. The CDR3 covers 14 residues. The ends were cut back, 2 bases at V and 5 bases at J, with 12 bases in the middle. Looked up from germline, CDR1 is KGHSH and CDR2 is LQKENI. CDR3 nucleotides: TGTGCCAGCTCACCATTGGTTGAGGGGACTGAAGCTTTCTTT. It yields the protein CASSPLVEGTEAFF.

The gene calls are TRBV27 and TRBJ2-5; tentative D call: TRBD2 (6 bases). Germline CDR1 and CDR2: MNHEY and SMNVEV (reference sequence). The CDR3 totals 17 residues. The V end was cut by 5 bases, the J end by 1 base, with 20 bases between. The CDR3 DNA follows: TGTGCCAGCAGTCCCAGAATTGGTAAGGGAGGCCAAGAGACCCAGTACTTC. Translating it yields CASSPRIGKGGQETQYF.

The genes are TRBV2 and TRBJ2-1, with 14 bases that match TRBD2. This CDR3 is built from 18 residues. Trimming cost V 8 bases and J 2 bases; bases outside gene matches: 11. Looked up from germline, CDR1 is SNHLY and CDR2 is FYNNEI. The CDR3 nucleotides read TGTGCCAGCGGCAGGAGTGGGACTAGCGGGAGCCCCTACAATGAGCAGTTCTTC. It codes for CASGRSGTSGSPYNEQFF.

The chain is built from TRBV5-6 and TRBJ1-1; D unclear. The V end was cut by 4 bases, the J end by 1 base, with 11 bases between. This CDR3 has 14 residues. In germline, CDR1 is SGHDT, CDR2 YYEEEE. The CDR3 nucleotides are TGTGCCAGCAGCCTCGGTGGGCGGAACACTGAAGCTTTCTTT. It is translated as CASSLGGRNTEAFF.

V and J are TRBV5-6 and TRBJ2-7, with D perhaps TRBD2 (5 bases). V gave up 4 bases and J gave up 7 bases, with 15 bases separating them. CDR1 SGHDT and CDR2 YYEEEE come from the germline V gene. The CDR3 loop spans 13 amino acids. Here the CDR3 reads CASSRASTGEQYF. The CDR3 DNA is TGTGCCAGCAGCCGAGCCTCTACGGGGGAGCAGTACTTC.

This chain uses TRBV28 with TRBJ1-4; D is unclear. The CDR3 spans 15 residues. Germline CDR1 is MDHEN and CDR2 is SYDVKM. V was pared by 4 bases and J by 8 bases, with 17 bases between. CDR3 sequence: CASSSAPDPEEKLFF. The CDR3 DNA reads TGTGCCAGCAGTTCCGCTCCGGACCCTGAGGAAAAACTGTTTTTT.

The chain links TRBV5-1 to TRBJ2-3, with TRBD2 as a possible D gene (6 bases). The ends were cut back, 4 bases at V and 6 bases at J, with 18 bases in the middle. This CDR3 contains 15 residues. Germline V gives CDR1 SGHRS, CDR2 YFSETQ. CDR3 residues: CASSPSSVALDTQYF. The CDR3 DNA reads TGCGCCAGCAGCCCTTCTAGCGTCGCGCTTGATACGCAGTATTTT.

CDR3 DNA: TGTGCCAGCAGCTCACGCACAGGGACAGGGGGAAGCAATCAGCCCCAGCATTTT. It is translated as CASSSRTGTGGSNQPQHF. The V gene is TRBV5-6, the J gene TRBJ1-5; 11 positions match TRBD1. This CDR3 spans 18 amino acids. The germline V gene has CDR1 SGHDT and CDR2 YYEEEE. Trimming removed 3 bases from V and 1 base from J; junction bases left unmatched: 9.

This rearrangement joins TRBV9 to TRBJ2-7, with 10 bases identical to TRBD1. This CDR3 region has 14 residues. The J segment lost 8 bases and the V segment lost 3 bases, leaving 8 bases of the junction unmatched. CDR1 and CDR2 (germline): SGDLS, YYNGEE. The CDR3 here is CASSGGQGELQQYF. In nucleotides, the CDR3 is TGTGCCAGCAGCGGTGGACAGGGGGAGCTCCAGCAGTACTTC.

This clone was seen only a few times. The rearrangement links TRBV14 to TRBJ2-7, with no clear D. V was clipped by 1 base and J by 10 bases, with 8 bases between them. CDR3 length equals 11 residues. Per germline, CDR1 SGHDN and CDR2 FVKESK. Here the CDR3 reads CASSQGPKQYF. DNA for the CDR3: TGTGCCAGCAGCCAAGGACCCAAACAGTACTTC.

The chain couples TRBV18 to TRBJ2-1; TRBD2 agrees at 10 bases. The CDR3 spans 15 residues. Germline assignment: CDR1 KGHSH and CDR2 LQKENI. V was clipped by 0 bases and J by 5 bases; unmatched bases: 1. In DNA form, the CDR3 reads TGTGCCAGCTCACCACCAGCGGGGGGGGACAATGAGCAGTTCTTC. Translation gives CASSPPAGGDNEQFF. The full variable domain, rest sourced from reference TRBV18 and TRBJ2-1, is NAGVMQNPRHLVRRRGQEARLRCSPMKGHSHVYWYRQLPEEGLKFMVYLQKENIIDESGMPKERFSAEFPKEGPSILRIQQVVRGDSAAYFCASSPPAGGDNEQFFGPGTRLTVL.

This chain links TRBV7-9 with TRBJ1-4; TRBD1 might be the D (5 bases). The V and J ends lost 8 bases and 10 bases respectively, with 20 bases between them. The V gene's germline CDR1 is SEHNR and CDR2 FQNEAQ (reference sequence). CDR3 size: 14 residues. CDR3 in DNA: TGTGCCAGCTTACGGGACGGGTTCAAGGGAAAACTGTTTTTT. This sequence encodes CASLRDGFKGKLFF.

The chain combines TRBV19 with TRBJ2-4; 9 nucleotides align to TRBD1. Trimming at V came to 5 bases and at J to 0 bases, leaving 17 bases not matched to a gene. Germline values: CDR1 LNHDA, CDR2 SQIVND (reference sequence). The CDR3 extends over 20 amino acids. The CDR3 DNA is TGTGCCAGTAGTGTCTTCGCCGGGACAGGGTCGTCTCTAGCCAAAAACATTCAGTACTTC. Protein product: CASSVFAGTGSSLAKNIQYF. The full variable domain, completed using reference TRBV19 and TRBJ2-4, is DGGITQSPKYLFRKEGQNVTLSCEQNLNHDAMYWYRQDPGQGLRLIYYSQIVNDFQKGDIAEGYSVSREKKESFPLTVTSAQKNPTAFYLCASSVFAGTGSSLAKNIQYFGAGTRLSVL.

This sequence joins TRBV21-1 and TRBJ1-2; the tabulated D call, TRBD1, remains unverified against the DNA. TRBV21-1 is listed as a pseudogene. This CDR3 contains 19 residues. The CDR3 nucleotides read TGTGCCAGCAGCAAATACGATTCCCGGAGGGGGCAGGGGAACTATGGCTACACCTTC. It specifies CASSKYDSRRGQGNYGYTF.

The gene calls are TRBV28 and TRBJ1-2; D remains ambiguous. The CDR3 loop spans 12 amino acids. With 6 bases removed from V and 8 bases from J, the gap between germline ends came to 13 bases. Germline CDR1 reads MDHEN; CDR2 reads SYDVKM. The CDR3 sequence: CASRNVLRGYTF. The CDR3 DNA reads as TGTGCCAGCAGGAACGTCTTGAGGGGCTACACCTTC.

V is TRBV5-1 and J is TRBJ1-2, with 7 bases matching TRBD1. CDR3 size: 11 residues. Germline V gene sequence: CDR1 SGHRS, CDR2 YFSETQ. Trimming at V came to 4 bases and at J to 7 bases, leaving 1 base not matched to a gene. The CDR3 reads CASSGTVGYTF. DNA for the CDR3: TGCGCCAGCAGCGGGACAGTTGGCTACACCTTC.

This chain links TRBV5-8 with TRBJ2-1, with 14 bases matching TRBD2. The CDR3 sequence is 15 residues long. V lost 4 bases, J lost 9 bases, and 6 bases stayed unmatched. Germline loops: CDR1 SGHTS, CDR2 YDEGEE. The CDR3 reads CASSAGTSGSTEQFF. The CDR3 region has the DNA TGTGCCAGCAGCGCAGGGACTAGCGGGAGCACTGAGCAGTTCTTC.